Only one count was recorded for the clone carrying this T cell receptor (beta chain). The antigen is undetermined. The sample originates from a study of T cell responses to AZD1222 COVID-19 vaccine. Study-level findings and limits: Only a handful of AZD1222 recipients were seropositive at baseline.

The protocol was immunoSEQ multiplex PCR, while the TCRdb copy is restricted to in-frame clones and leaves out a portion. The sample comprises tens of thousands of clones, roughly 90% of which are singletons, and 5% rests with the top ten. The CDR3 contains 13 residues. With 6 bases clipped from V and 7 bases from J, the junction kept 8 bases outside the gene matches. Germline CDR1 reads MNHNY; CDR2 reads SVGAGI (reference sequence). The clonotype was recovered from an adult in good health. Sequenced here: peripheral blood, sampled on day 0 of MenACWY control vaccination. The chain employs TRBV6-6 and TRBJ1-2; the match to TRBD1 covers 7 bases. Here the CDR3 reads CASRRRDSSGYTF. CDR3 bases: TGTGCCAGCAGGCGCCGGGACAGTTCTGGCTACACCTTC.